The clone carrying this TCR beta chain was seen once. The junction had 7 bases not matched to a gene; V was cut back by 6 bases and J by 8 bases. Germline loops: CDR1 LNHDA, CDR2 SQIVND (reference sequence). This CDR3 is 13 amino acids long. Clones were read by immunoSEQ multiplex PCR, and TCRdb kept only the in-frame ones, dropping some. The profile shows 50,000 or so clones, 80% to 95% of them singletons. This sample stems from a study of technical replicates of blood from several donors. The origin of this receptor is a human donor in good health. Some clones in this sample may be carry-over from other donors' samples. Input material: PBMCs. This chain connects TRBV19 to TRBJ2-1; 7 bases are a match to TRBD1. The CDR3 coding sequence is TGTGCCAGTAGCGACAGGGCTGGCGATGAGCAGTTCTTC. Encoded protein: CASSDRAGDEQFF.